The rows below give T cell receptor beta chains drawn from one sample of a study of T cell clonotyping in hematopoietic cell transplantation. Measured with immunoSEQ multiplex PCR; TCRdb has only the in-frame clones, and not every one. The sample carries roughly 9,300 clones, approximately 87% recorded once. The sequencing here drew on PBMCs, taken 180 days after allogeneic stem cell transplant. The receptors were sampled from a human patient who had an allogeneic stem cell transplant, so the T cells may come from the graft donor. The donor label of this sample is uncertain. Some clones in this sample may be carry-over from other donors' samples. Both conserved end residues are part of each CDR3. D genes are given only for firm matches. Only some rows state a clone size, as once, few, many or a class for expanded clones.

size: NA
D: NA
V: TRBV28
J: TRBJ1-2
DNA: TGTGCCAGCAGTTTGGGCAACGGAGGGGGCTATGGCTACACCTTC
CDR3: CASSLGNGGGYGYTF

size: NA
D: NA
V: TRBV4-3
J: TRBJ1-5
DNA: TGCGCCAGCAGCCAAGAGTTTCGGGGATGGTATATCAATCAGCCCCAGCATTTT
CDR3: CASSQEFRGWYINQPQHF

size: NA
D: NA
V: TRBV5-1
J: TRBJ2-3
DNA: TGCGCCAGCAGCACCAAGGAGGGGGGGGGCACAGATACGCAGTATTTT
CDR3: CASSTKEGGGTDTQYF

size: NA
D: NA
V: TRBV19
J: TRBJ2-3
DNA: TGTGCCAGCCGAGAGGGTGGCGGAACCACAGATACGCAGTATTTT
CDR3: CASREGGGTTDTQYF

size: NA
D: NA
V: TRBV4-3
J: TRBJ1-3
DNA: TGCGCCAGCAGCCCGGCCTTTTCGGACACCATATATTTT
CDR3: CASSPAFSDTIYF

size: NA
D: NA
V: TRBV9
J: TRBJ1-2
DNA: TGTGCCAGCAGCGTAGGGTGGTTAGCTAACTATGGCTACACCTTC
CDR3: CASSVGWLANYGYTF

size: NA
D: NA
V: TRBV5-1
J: TRBJ2-3
DNA: TGCGCCAGCAGCGTAACCGGGAGCACAGATACGCAGTATTTT
CDR3: CASSVTGSTDTQYF

size: NA
D: TRBD2
V: TRBV11-2
J: TRBJ2-1
DNA: TGTGCCAGCAGCGTAACGGCCGGACTAGCGGGGGACAATGAGCAGTTCTTC
CDR3: CASSVTAGLAGDNEQFF

size: NA
D: TRBD1
V: TRBV18
J: TRBJ2-7
DNA: TGTGCCAGCTCACGGGACAGAGAAGAGCAGTACTTC
CDR3: CASSRDREEQYF

size: NA
D: NA
V: TRBV28
J: TRBJ1-6
DNA: TGTGCCAGCAGTTTAGGGTGGGGGGCCCCTAATTCACCCCTCCACTTT
CDR3: CASSLGWGAPNSPLHF

size: NA
D: NA
V: TRBV9
J: TRBJ2-7
DNA: TGTGCCAGCAGCCCCGCTCTCTCCTACGAGCAGTACTTC
CDR3: CASSPALSYEQYF

size: few
D: NA
V: TRBV10-3
J: TRBJ1-2
DNA: TGTGCCATCAGCCTAACAGGGCGCGCCTATGGCTACACCTTC
CDR3: CAISLTGRAYGYTF

size: NA
D: NA
V: TRBV30
J: TRBJ1-1
DNA: TGTGCCTCCACCAATCTAAGGAGCACTGAAGCTTTCTTT
CDR3: CASTNLRSTEAFF

size: NA
D: NA
V: TRBV29-1
J: TRBJ1-3
DNA: TGCAGCGTCCGATTGACAGGAGGTAGAAACACCATATATTTT
CDR3: CSVRLTGGRNTIYF

size: NA
D: NA
V: TRBV27
J: TRBJ1-1
DNA: TGTGCCAGCAGCCGACAACAGAGCCCCCCACAAGCTTTCTTT
CDR3: CASSRQQSPPQAFF

size: NA
D: TRBD1
V: TRBV7-2
J: TRBJ1-6
DNA: TGCGCCAGCAGCCAGCCGGGACAGTATAATTCACCCCTCCACTTT
CDR3: CASSQPGQYNSPLHF

size: few
D: NA
V: TRBV6-5
J: TRBJ2-1
DNA: TGTGCCAGCAGTTACTCGTTCGACAATGAGCAGTTCTTC
CDR3: CASSYSFDNEQFF

size: NA
D: NA
V: TRBV5-6
J: TRBJ2-5
DNA: TGTGCCAGCAGCTTTCCTCAGTTCCAAGAGACCCAGTACTTC
CDR3: CASSFPQFQETQYF

size: NA
D: NA
V: TRBV30
J: TRBJ1-1
DNA: TGTGCCTGGAGTGTACTGGACAGCCATAACACTGAAGCTTTCTTT
CDR3: CAWSVLDSHNTEAFF

size: NA
D: NA
V: TRBV28
J: TRBJ2-7
DNA: TGTGCCAGCAGTTCCGGGGACAACTCCTACGAGCAGTACTTC
CDR3: CASSSGDNSYEQYF

size: NA
D: NA
V: TRBV6-5
J: TRBJ1-3
DNA: TGTGCCAGCAGGCTCGACAGGTCCTCTGGAAACACCATATATTTT
CDR3: CASRLDRSSGNTIYF

size: NA
D: NA
V: TRBV30
J: TRBJ2-3
DNA: TGTGCCTGGAGTGTTGGGGGGCCTAGCACAGATACGCAGTATTTT
CDR3: CAWSVGGPSTDTQYF

size: few
D: TRBD1
V: TRBV30
J: TRBJ1-2
DNA: TGTGCCTGGAAACCCGGGACAGGGGCCTATGGCTACACCTTC
CDR3: CAWKPGTGAYGYTF

size: NA
D: NA
V: TRBV30
J: TRBJ1-1
DNA: TGTGCCTGGAGTGTACAGGTGAACACTGAAGCTTTCTTT
CDR3: CAWSVQVNTEAFF

size: NA
D: NA
V: TRBV7-2
J: TRBJ2-6
DNA: TGTGCCAGCATGGGACCGGGCTCTGGGGCCAACGTCCTGACTTTC
CDR3: CASMGPGSGANVLTF

size: NA
D: NA
V: TRBV5-4
J: TRBJ2-1
DNA: TGTGCCAGCAGCTCTCTCTCAAGGGGCTACAATGAGCAGTTCTTC
CDR3: CASSSLSRGYNEQFF

size: NA
D: NA
V: TRBV30
J: TRBJ1-5
DNA: TGTGCCTGGAGTGTAAAATGGGACGGTAATCAGCCCCAGCATTTT
CDR3: CAWSVKWDGNQPQHF

size: NA
D: NA
V: TRBV19
J: TRBJ1-1
DNA: TGTGCCAGTAGTATAGATAACCCCAGTATTGTCCCGAACACTGAAGCTTTCTTT
CDR3: CASSIDNPSIVPNTEAFF

size: NA
D: TRBD2
V: TRBV28
J: TRBJ2-3
DNA: TGTGCCAGCACCAGAAGCGGGAGGATAGCGGCAGATACGCAGTATTTT
CDR3: CASTRSGRIAADTQYF

size: NA
D: TRBD1
V: TRBV27
J: TRBJ2-7
DNA: TGTGCCAGCAGCTATGACAGGGCCTACGAGCAGTACTTC
CDR3: CASSYDRAYEQYF

size: NA
D: NA
V: TRBV27
J: TRBJ1-2
DNA: TGTGCCAGCAGTTCAAGCCCCCAGTTTGGCTATGGCTACACCTTC
CDR3: CASSSSPQFGYGYTF

size: medium-sized
D: NA
V: TRBV5-4
J: TRBJ1-1
DNA: TGTGCCAGCAGCTTGGACGGAACCAACACTGAAGCTTTCTTT
CDR3: CASSLDGTNTEAFF

size: NA
D: NA
V: TRBV7-6
J: TRBJ2-3
DNA: TGTGCCAGCAGCTTAGCCGTCGGGTCGAGCACAGATACGCAGTATTTT
CDR3: CASSLAVGSSTDTQYF

size: NA
D: NA
V: TRBV6-1
J: TRBJ2-2
DNA: TGTGCCAGCAGTGAACGCTCGGATGCGAACACCGGGGAGCTGTTTTTT
CDR3: CASSERSDANTGELFF

size: NA
D: NA
V: TRBV30
J: TRBJ1-3
DNA: TGTGCCTCCTTCCACGATTCCTCTGGAAACACCATATATTTT
CDR3: CASFHDSSGNTIYF

size: NA
D: NA
V: TRBV19
J: TRBJ1-1
DNA: TGTGCCAGTAGTAACAGCTACACTGAAGCTTTCTTT
CDR3: CASSNSYTEAFF

size: NA
D: TRBD1
V: TRBV5-4
J: TRBJ2-7
DNA: TGTGCCAGCAGCTCGACAGGGGGCTTCAACGAGCAGTACTTC
CDR3: CASSSTGGFNEQYF

size: NA
D: NA
V: TRBV29-1
J: TRBJ2-1
DNA: TGCAGCGTTGCCGAGGCCTCATACAATGAGCAGTTCTTC
CDR3: CSVAEASYNEQFF

size: NA
D: NA
V: TRBV4-3
J: TRBJ1-2
DNA: TGCGCCAGCAGCCCGTACCCGGGGGCCGGCTACACCTTC
CDR3: CASSPYPGAGYTF

size: once
D: NA
V: TRBV29-1
J: TRBJ1-1
DNA: TGCAGCGTGACAGCGAACACTGAAGCTTTCTTT
CDR3: CSVTANTEAFF

size: NA
D: NA
V: TRBV7-2
J: TRBJ1-1
DNA: TGTGCCAGCACCGATGGAGGCACTGAAGCTTTCTTT
CDR3: CASTDGGTEAFF

size: few
D: NA
V: TRBV19
J: TRBJ1-5
DNA: TGTGCCAGTAGTATATCATCTTATCAGCCCCAGCATTTT
CDR3: CASSISSYQPQHF

size: NA
D: TRBD2
V: TRBV28
J: TRBJ2-7
DNA: TGTGCCAGCAGTCTAGCGGGGGGAACCTACGAGCAGTACTTC
CDR3: CASSLAGGTYEQYF

size: NA
D: NA
V: TRBV6-5
J: TRBJ1-2
DNA: TGTGCCAGCAGTTACTCAAGGCAGATAAGTGGCTACACCTTC
CDR3: CASSYSRQISGYTF

size: NA
D: TRBD2
V: TRBV7-2
J: TRBJ2-3
DNA: TGTGCCAGCAGCTTCGGCGGGGGTGGAGATACGCAGTATTTT
CDR3: CASSFGGGGDTQYF

size: NA
D: NA
V: TRBV7-3
J: TRBJ1-1
DNA: TGTGCCAGCAGCTTATTGGGGGAGGTGGGTGAAGCTTTCTTT
CDR3: CASSLLGEVGEAFF

size: few
D: NA
V: TRBV19
J: TRBJ1-1
DNA: TGTGCCAGTAATCAACAGGTTCCGAACACTGAAGCTTTCTTT
CDR3: CASNQQVPNTEAFF